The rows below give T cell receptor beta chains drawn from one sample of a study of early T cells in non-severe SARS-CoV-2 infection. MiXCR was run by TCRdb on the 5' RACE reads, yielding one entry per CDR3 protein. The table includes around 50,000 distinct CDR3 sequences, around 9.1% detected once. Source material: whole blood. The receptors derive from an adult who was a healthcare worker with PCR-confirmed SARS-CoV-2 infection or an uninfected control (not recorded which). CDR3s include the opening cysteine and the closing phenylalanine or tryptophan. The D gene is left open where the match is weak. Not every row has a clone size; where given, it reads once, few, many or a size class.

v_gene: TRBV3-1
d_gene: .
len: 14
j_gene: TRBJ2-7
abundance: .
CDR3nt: TGTGCCAGCAGCCAAGGCGTCCGCTCCTACGAGCAGTACTTC
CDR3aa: CASSQGVRSYEQYF

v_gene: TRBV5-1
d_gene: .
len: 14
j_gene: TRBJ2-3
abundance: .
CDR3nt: TGCGCCAGCAGCTCAGACATCAGCACAGATACGCAGTATTTT
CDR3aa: CASSSDISTDTQYF

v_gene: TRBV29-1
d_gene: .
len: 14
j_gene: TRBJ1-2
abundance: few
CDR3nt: TGCAGCGTTGATCTTAGGGACCATCTCTATGGCTACACCTTC
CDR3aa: CSVDLRDHLYGYTF

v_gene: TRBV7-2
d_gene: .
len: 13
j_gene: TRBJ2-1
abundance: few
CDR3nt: TGTGCCAGCAGCTTGGGGGGACTCCGGAATCCGTTCTTC
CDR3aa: CASSLGGLRNPFF

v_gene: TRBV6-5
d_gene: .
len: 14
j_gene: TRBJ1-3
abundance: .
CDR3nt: TGTGCCAGCAGCTTGTATAAGGCCGGAAACACCATATATTTT
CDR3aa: CASSLYKAGNTIYF

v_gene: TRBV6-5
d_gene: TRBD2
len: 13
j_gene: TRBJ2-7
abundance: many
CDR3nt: TGTGCCAGCACCCCTCCCGGGGGGTACGAGCAGTACTTC
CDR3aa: CASTPPGGYEQYF

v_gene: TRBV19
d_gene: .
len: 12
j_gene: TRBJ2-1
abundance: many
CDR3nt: TGTGCCAGTAGCACAGGATCGTATGAGCAGTTCTTC
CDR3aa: CASSTGSYEQFF

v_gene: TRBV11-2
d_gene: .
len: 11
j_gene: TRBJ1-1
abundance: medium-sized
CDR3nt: TGTGCCAGCAGCTCTACACCTGAAGCTTTCTTT
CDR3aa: CASSSTPEAFF

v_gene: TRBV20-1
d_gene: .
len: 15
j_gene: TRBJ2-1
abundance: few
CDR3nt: TGCAGTGCTCTAGGACTATCCCGGGGGTACAATGAGCAGTTCTTC
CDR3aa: CSALGLSRGYNEQFF

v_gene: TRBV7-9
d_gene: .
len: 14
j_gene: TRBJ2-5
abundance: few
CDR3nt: TGTGCCAGCAGCTTACGCCGTTCCGAAGAGACCCAGTACTTC
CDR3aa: CASSLRRSEETQYF

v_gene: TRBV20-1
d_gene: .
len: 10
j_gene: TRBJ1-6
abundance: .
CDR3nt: TGCAGTGCCCGCAAACACCCCCTCCACTTT
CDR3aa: CSARKHPLHF

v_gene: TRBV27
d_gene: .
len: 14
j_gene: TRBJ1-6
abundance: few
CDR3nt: TGTGCCAGCAGTTTGGGTCAGGGTGGGTCACCCCTCCACTTT
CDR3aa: CASSLGQGGSPLHF

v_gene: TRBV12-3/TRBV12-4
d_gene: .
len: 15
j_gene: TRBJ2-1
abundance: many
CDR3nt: TGTGCCAGCAGAGACTTGGGGATACCCTACAATGAGCAGTTCTTC
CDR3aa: CASRDLGIPYNEQFF

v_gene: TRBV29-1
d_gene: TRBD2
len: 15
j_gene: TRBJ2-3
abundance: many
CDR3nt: TGCAGCGTTCCAGAACTAGCGGGAGGCTCAGATACGCAGTATTTT
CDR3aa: CSVPELAGGSDTQYF

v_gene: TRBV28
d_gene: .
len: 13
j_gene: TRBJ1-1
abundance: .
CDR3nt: TGTGCCAGCAGTTCCGACTTTAGGACTGAAGCTTTCTTT
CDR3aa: CASSSDFRTEAFF

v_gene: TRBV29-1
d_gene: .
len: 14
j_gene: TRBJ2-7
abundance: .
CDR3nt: TGCAGCATTCACCAAGGGTGGCCGACCTACGAGCAGTACTTC
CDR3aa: CSIHQGWPTYEQYF

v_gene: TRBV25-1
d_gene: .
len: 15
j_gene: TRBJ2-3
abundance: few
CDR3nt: TGTGCCAGCAGTGAATCTGGGCTGAGCACAGATACGCAGTATTTT
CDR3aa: CASSESGLSTDTQYF

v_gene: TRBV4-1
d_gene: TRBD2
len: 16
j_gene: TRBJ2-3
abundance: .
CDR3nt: TGCGCCAGCAGCGTGCGGGAGGGGACTAGCACAGATACGCAGTATTTT
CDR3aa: CASSVREGTSTDTQYF

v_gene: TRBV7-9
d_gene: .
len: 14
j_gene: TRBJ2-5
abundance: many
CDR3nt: TGTGCCAGCAGCTACAGGGGAGGATTAGAGACCCAGTACTTC
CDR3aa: CASSYRGGLETQYF

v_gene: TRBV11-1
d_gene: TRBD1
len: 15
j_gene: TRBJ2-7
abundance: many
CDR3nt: TGTGCCAGCAGCTTCTCGGGACAGGGGGCCTACGAGCAGTACTTC
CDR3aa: CASSFSGQGAYEQYF

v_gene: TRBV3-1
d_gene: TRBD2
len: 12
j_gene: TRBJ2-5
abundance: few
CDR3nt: TGTGCCAGCAGCCGAGGACCGGGACTAGCCAACTTC
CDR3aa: CASSRGPGLANF

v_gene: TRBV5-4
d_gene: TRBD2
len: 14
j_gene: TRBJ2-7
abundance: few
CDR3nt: TGTGCCAGCAGCACGGGACTAGACTCCCCTGAGCAGTACTTC
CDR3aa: CASSTGLDSPEQYF

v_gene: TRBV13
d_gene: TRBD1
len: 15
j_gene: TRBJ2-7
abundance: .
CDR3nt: TGTGCCAGCAGCACACTCAGGACAGGGGCGTACGAGCAGTACTTC
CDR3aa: CASSTLRTGAYEQYF

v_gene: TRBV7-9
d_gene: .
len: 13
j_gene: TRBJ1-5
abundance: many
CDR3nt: TGTGCCAGCAGCGCCCCCCCGGATCCGCTCCAGCATTTT
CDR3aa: CASSAPPDPLQHF

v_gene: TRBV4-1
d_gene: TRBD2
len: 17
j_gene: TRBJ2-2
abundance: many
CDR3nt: TGCGCCAGCAGCCAAGGGGGAAGGGGCGGGAGCACCGGGGAGCTGTTTTTT
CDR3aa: CASSQGGRGGSTGELFF

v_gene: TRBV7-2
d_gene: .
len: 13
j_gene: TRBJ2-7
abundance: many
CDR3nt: TGTGCCAGCAGCATGGGACTGCCCTACGAGCAGTACTTC
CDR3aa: CASSMGLPYEQYF

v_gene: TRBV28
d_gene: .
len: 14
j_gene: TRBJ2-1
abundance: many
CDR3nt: TGTGCCAGCAGCTCCGCACAGGGTGGTAGTGAGCAGTTCTTC
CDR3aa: CASSSAQGGSEQFF

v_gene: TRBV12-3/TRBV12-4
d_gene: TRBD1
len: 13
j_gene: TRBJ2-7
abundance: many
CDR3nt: TGTGCCAGCACCCTGGACAGGGGGCGCGAGCAGTACTTC
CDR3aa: CASTLDRGREQYF

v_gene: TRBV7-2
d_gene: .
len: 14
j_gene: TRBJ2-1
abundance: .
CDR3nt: TGTGCCAGCAGCTTATCGACTAGTCGGGGTGAGCAGTTCTTC
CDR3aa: CASSLSTSRGEQFF

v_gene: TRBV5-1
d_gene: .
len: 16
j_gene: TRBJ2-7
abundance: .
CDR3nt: TGCGCCAGCAGCTTGGACCCGGACAGAAACTCCTACGAGCAGTACTTC
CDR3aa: CASSLDPDRNSYEQYF

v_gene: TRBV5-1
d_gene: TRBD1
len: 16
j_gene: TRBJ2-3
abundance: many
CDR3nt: TGCGCCAGCAGCTTGGGGACAGGGGGAGCAACAGATACGCAGTATTTT
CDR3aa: CASSLGTGGATDTQYF

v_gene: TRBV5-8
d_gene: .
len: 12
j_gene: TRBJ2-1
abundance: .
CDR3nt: TGTGCCAGCAGCTGGAATCGCAATGAGCAGTTCTTC
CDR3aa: CASSWNRNEQFF

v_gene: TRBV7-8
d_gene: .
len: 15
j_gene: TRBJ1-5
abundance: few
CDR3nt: TGTGCCAGCAGTCCCCGCAGGGATCGGGATCAGCCCCAGCATTTT
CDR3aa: CASSPRRDRDQPQHF

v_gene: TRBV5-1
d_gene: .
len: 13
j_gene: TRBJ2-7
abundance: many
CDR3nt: TGCGCCAGCAGCTTGGTTTCTCCCTACGAGCAGTACTTC
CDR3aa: CASSLVSPYEQYF

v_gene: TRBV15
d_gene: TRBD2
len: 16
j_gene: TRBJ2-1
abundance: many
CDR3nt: TGTGCCACCAGCAGAGTGGCTAGCGGGAGCGCCAATGAGCAGTTCTTC
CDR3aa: CATSRVASGSANEQFF